This is a list of T cell receptor beta chains from one sample in a study of cytomegalovirus exposure and HLA in healthy donors. The method was immunoSEQ multiplex PCR; TCRdb's version includes in-frame clones alone and lacks a portion of them. The sample includes about 140,000 clones, 61% of them seen just once. The sequencing input was PBMCs. The receptors shown here come from a male donor in good health and CMV-seronegative. Each CDR3 is given with its conserved first and last residue. The order of the fields is clone size, J gene, V gene, D gene, CDR3 protein, CDR3 DNA. The D gene is left open where the match is weak. Clone size, where shown, is once, few, many, or a class for clones that have expanded.

>NA|TRBJ2-1|TRBV6-5|NA
CASSSGTQSYNEQFF
TGTGCCAGCAGTTCCGGGACACAATCCTACAATGAGCAGTTCTTC
>NA|TRBJ1-1|TRBV5-4|TRBD1
CASSLGQGQNTEAFF
TGTGCCAGCAGCTTGGGACAGGGGCAAAACACTGAAGCTTTCTTT
>NA|TRBJ1-1|TRBV28|NA
CAGTDSMNTEAFF
TGTGCCGGGACGGACAGCATGAACACTGAAGCTTTCTTT
>NA|TRBJ1-1|TRBV5-4|TRBD1
CASSLGGGGRISEAFF
TGTGCCAGCAGCTTGGGAGGGGGCGGGCGGATATCTGAAGCTTTCTTT
>NA|TRBJ2-5|TRBV6-5|TRBD1
CASSYSTGGETQYF
TGTGCCAGCAGTTACTCGACAGGGGGGGAGACCCAGTACTTC
>NA|TRBJ1-1|TRBV2|NA
CASGQGFKDTEAFF
TGTGCCAGCGGCCAGGGGTTTAAGGACACTGAAGCTTTCTTT
>few|TRBJ2-1|TRBV2|NA
CASSALGAPDEQFF
TGTGCCAGCAGTGCCCTGGGGGCCCCCGATGAGCAGTTCTTC
>NA|TRBJ1-5|TRBV7-9|NA
CASSPPGDGNQPQHF
TGTGCCAGCAGCCCCCCCGGGGATGGCAATCAGCCCCAGCATTTT
>NA|TRBJ2-3|TRBV9|TRBD2
CASSVGAGAGVSTDTQYF
TGTGCCAGCAGCGTAGGGGCCGGAGCGGGGGTAAGCACAGATACGCAGTATTTT
>few|TRBJ1-5|TRBV27|NA
CASSLSRARGSNQPQHF
TGTGCCAGCAGTTTATCCCGGGCCCGGGGAAGCAATCAGCCCCAGCATTTT
>few|TRBJ2-7|TRBV19|NA
CASSGNYEQYF
TGTGCCAGTAGCGGGAATTACGAGCAGTACTTC